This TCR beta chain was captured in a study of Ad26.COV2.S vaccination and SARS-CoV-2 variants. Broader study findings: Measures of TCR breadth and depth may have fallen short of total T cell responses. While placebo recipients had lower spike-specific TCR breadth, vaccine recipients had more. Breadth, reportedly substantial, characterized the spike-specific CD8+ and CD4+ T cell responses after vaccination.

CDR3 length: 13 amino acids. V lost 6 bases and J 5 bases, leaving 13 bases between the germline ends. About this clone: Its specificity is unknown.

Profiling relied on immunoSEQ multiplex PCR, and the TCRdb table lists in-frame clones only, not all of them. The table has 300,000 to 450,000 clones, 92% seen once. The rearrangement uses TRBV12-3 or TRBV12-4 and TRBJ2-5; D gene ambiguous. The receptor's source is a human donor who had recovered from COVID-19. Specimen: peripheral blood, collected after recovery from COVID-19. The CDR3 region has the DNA TGTGCCAGCAGCTTATTAGGGTCCGAGACCCAGTACTTC. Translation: CASSLLGSETQYF.